This T cell receptor (beta chain) derives from a study of cytomegalovirus exposure and HLA in healthy donors. Study-wide findings and caveats: Later genetic work tied a missense DCLRE1C variant to beta-chain V and J trimming. TCR association rates varied by HLA locus in a later analysis, with DRB1 highest and HLA-C lowest. The study recorded about 160 TCR beta chains that were cytomegalovirus-associated.

Worth noting for this clone: Its cognate antigen is unknown.

Primers for the PCR totalled 60 Vbeta and 13 Jbeta. Clones were sequenced by immunoSEQ multiplex PCR, and TCRdb holds only the in-frame ones, with some missing. The repertoire includes 150,000 to 170,000 clones, about 75% of them detected once, and roughly 1.4% sits in the top ten. Germline trimming cut 5 bases from V and 5 bases from J; bases unmatched to any gene: 2. From germline, CDR1 is KGHSH and CDR2 LQKENI. This CDR3 spans 12 amino acids. Sequenced: PBMCs. The chain combines TRBV18 with TRBJ1-2; 7 bases are shared with TRBD1. The sequence was obtained from a man between 18 and 29 years old in good health and CMV-seronegative. Here the CDR3 DNA reads TGTGCCAGCTCAGGACAGGTTTATGGCTACACCTTC. The encoded protein is CASSGQVYGYTF.